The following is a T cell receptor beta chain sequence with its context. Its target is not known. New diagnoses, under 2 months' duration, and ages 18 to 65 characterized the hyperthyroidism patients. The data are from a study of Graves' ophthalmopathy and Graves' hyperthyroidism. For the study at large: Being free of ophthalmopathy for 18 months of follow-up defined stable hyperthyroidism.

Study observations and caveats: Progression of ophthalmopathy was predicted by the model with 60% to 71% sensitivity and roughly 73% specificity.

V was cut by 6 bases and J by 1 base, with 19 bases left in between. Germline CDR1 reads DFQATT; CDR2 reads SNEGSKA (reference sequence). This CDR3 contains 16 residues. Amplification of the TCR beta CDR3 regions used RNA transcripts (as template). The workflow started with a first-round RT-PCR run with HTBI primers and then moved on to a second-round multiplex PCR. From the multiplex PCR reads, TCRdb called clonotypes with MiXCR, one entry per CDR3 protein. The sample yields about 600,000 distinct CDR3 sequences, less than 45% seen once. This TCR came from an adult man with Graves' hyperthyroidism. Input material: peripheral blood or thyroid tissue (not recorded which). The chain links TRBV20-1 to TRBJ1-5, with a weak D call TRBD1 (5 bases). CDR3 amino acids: CSASTAEAGSNQPQHF. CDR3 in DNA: TGCAGTGCATCTACAGCGGAGGCAGGGAGCAATCAGCCCCAGCATTTT.